This T cell receptor beta chain was retrieved from a study of T cell clonality in common variable immunodeficiency. Whole-study findings and limits: CVID subjects shared fewer TCRbeta clones than healthy controls did. Fewer deletions and N-nucleotide insertions were reportedly seen in common variable immunodeficiency TCR beta sequences. The cause of increased CVID clonality remains unclear without subpopulation sequencing.

The data were produced by immunoSEQ multiplex PCR, yet TCRdb's version contains in-frame clones alone and is incomplete. The data show 25,000 to 35,000 clones, with none appearing a single time. Most patients and controls had Caucasian heritage. CVID subjects were neither ill nor on immunomodulatory or immunosuppressive medication at sampling. This clone was picked up many times. What it recognizes is unknown. The read terminates 3 residues ahead of where the CDR3 ends, so the germline J gene completes it. The CDR3 is 14 amino acids. J gave up 3 bases and V 4 bases, and 3 bases lay outside the gene matches. Germline assignment: CDR1 SGHTA and CDR2 FQGNSA.

The TCR was taken from a human donor with common variable immunodeficiency. The V and J genes are TRBV7-2 and TRBJ1-5; TRBD1 matches 7 bases. Sequenced material: peripheral blood mononuclear cells. CDR3 DNA (partial): TGTGCCAGCAGCTCAACAGGGGACAATCAGCCC. Its protein product is CASSSTGDNQP. The full CDR3 sequence reads CASSSTGDNQPQHF.